The clone carrying this T cell receptor beta chain was observed a single time. Within the sample, other DNA sequences also encode this same CDR3. The data stem from a study of shared clonotypes between healthy human individuals. CDR3 size: 15 residues. Trimming stripped 4 bases from V and 0 bases from J, with 7 bases between. CDR1 is ENHRY, CDR2 SYGVKD, per germline. Into CD45RA+ naive and CD45RA-negative memory subsets, the CD4+ cells were split. Some clones are missing from TCRdb's copy, which holds only in-frame ones; the method was immunoSEQ multiplex PCR. Of 2 million to 3 million clones listed, more than 90% were seen once; the top ten hold over 0.12%.

The V gene is TRBV10-3, the J gene TRBJ2-6; D not certain. Specimen: naive CD4+ T cells sorted from blood. Documented subset: CD45RA+ positively selected. The sequence derives from a man between 18 and 35 years old in good health. The CDR3 bases are TGTGCCATCAGTGGGGCCTACTCTGGGGCCAACGTCCTGACTTTC. Translating it yields CAISGAYSGANVLTF.